The present entry profiles one T cell receptor beta chain with its context. Antigen: not known. This sample is part of a study of blood T cells in healthy people across ages. Study overall: The capture of about one barcoded beta molecule per two T cells was achieved by template switching.

Study findings and constraints: More naive CD4+ cells and higher diversity marked long-lived donors relative to aged donors.

The authors ran a second PCR of about 7 to 11 cycles using a sample-barcoded 5' primer and a J-beta primer mix. TCRdb recomputed calls from the 5' RACE reads with MiXCR, one row per CDR3 protein. The repertoire consists of about 1.4 million distinct CDR3 sequences, with approximately 59% occurring once and the leading ten covering about 6.7%. V was shortened by 7 bases and J by 3 bases, with 16 bases between the two germline ends. Germline CDR1 is MGHRA and CDR2 is YSYEKL. The CDR3 length is 14 residues. There were healthy Caucasian individuals from Russia, aged roughly 6 to 90, serving as donors. Each sample provided at least 6 micrograms of extracted total RNA.

The sequenced material came from blood. This chain links TRBV4-1 with TRBJ2-7; D is possibly TRBD1 (6 bases). The TCR was taken from a man younger than 35 in good health. CDR3 protein: CASKQEGVRYEQYF. CDR3 DNA: TGCGCCAGCAAACAAGAGGGGGTCCGCTACGAGCAGTACTTC.